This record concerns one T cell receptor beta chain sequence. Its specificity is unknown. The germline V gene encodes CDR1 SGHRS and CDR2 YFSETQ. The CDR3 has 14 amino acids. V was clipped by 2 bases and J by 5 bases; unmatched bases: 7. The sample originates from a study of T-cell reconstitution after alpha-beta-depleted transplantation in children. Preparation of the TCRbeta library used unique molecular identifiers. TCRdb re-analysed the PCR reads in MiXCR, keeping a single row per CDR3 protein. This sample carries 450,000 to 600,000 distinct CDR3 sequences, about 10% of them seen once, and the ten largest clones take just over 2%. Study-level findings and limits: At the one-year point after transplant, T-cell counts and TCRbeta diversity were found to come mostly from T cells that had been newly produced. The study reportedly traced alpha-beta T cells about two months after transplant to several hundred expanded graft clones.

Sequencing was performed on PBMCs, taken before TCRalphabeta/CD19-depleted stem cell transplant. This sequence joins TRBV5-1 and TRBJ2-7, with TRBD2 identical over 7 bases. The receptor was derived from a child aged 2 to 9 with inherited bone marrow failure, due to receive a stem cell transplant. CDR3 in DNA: TGCGCCAGCAGCTTAGGACGGGAGGTCGACGAGCAGTACTTC. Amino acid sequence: CASSLGREVDEQYF.